These 17 T cell receptor beta chains were sequenced from one sample in a study of blood T cell repertoires in COVID-19. The data were produced by immunoSEQ multiplex PCR, yet TCRdb's version contains in-frame clones alone and is incomplete. The sample yields 90,000 to 100,000 clones, approximately 86% seen once. Source material: peripheral blood. The source is a man between 50 and 59 years old with acute or convalescent COVID-19.

The chain has TRBV2 and TRBJ1-2; D gene uncertain. Trimming left V 2 bases short and J 5 bases short, with 15 bases between. CDR1 and CDR2 (germline): SNHLY, FYNNEI. This CDR3 has 15 amino acids. CDR3 protein: CASSESTPRWYGYTF. DNA of the CDR3: TGTGCCAGCAGTGAAAGCACCCCCCGGTGGTATGGCTACACCTTC.

The chain recombines TRBV4-1 with TRBJ2-1; D call uncertain. Germline V gene lookup returns CDR1 MGHRA and CDR2 YSYEKL. V was trimmed by 5 bases and J by 0 bases, leaving 17 bases between them. The CDR3 sequence is 17 residues long. The DNA of the CDR3 is TGCGCCAGCAGCTACATGGCGGCCGGCCACTCCTACAATGAGCAGTTCTTC. It encodes CASSYMAAGHSYNEQFF.

The chain has TRBV7-9 and TRBJ2-1, with 10 bases aligning to TRBD2. Germline V gene data show CDR1 as SEHNR and CDR2 as FQNEAQ (reference sequence). The CDR3 runs to 14 residues. V shed 5 bases and J 12 bases; nucleotides not matched to a gene: 10. CDR3 amino acids: CASSPGLAVSRQFF. The DNA for the CDR3 is TGTGCCAGCAGCCCAGGACTAGCGGTGTCCCGGCAGTTCTTC.

The chain uses TRBV28 and TRBJ1-1; TRBD1 matches at 9 bases. The CDR3 is 14 amino acids. Germline trimming cut 4 bases from V and 5 bases from J; bases unmatched to any gene: 5. The germline CDR1 and CDR2 sequences are MDHEN and SYDVKM. CDR3 nucleotide sequence: TGTGCCAGCAGTTCGGGACAGGGTTGGACTGAAGCTTTCTTT. As protein: CASSSGQGWTEAFF.

V and J are TRBV18 and TRBJ2-3; 9 nucleotides line up with TRBD1. V gave up 3 bases and J gave up 3 bases; unmatched junction bases: 4. The CDR3 totals 15 residues. The germline V gene encodes CDR1 KGHSH and CDR2 LQKENI. The CDR3 reads CASSPGTGSTDTQYF. The CDR3 DNA is TGTGCCAGCTCACCCGGGACAGGGTCGACAGATACGCAGTATTTT.

The chain recombines TRBV12-1 with TRBJ2-1; the listed D gene, TRBD2, was not tested against the DNA. TRBV12-1 is marked as a pseudogene. This CDR3 comprises 17 residues. The CDR3 region is CASSFFFGLAGDWEQFF. CDR3 bases: TGTGCCAGCAGCTTTTTTTTCGGACTAGCGGGAGATTGGGAGCAGTTCTTC.

The CDR3 loop is CAWNPRNTEAFF. The CDR3, as DNA: TGTGCCTGGAATCCGAGGAACACTGAAGCTTTCTTT. The V call is TRBV30, the J call TRBJ1-1; unclear D gene. The ends were cut back, 4 bases at V and 1 base at J, with 7 bases in the middle. This CDR3 has 12 amino acids. CDR1 is GTSNPN, CDR2 SVGIG, per germline (reference sequence).

This chain links TRBV12-3 or TRBV12-4 with TRBJ2-1; the D gene is possibly TRBD2 (5 bases). V lost 5 bases and J 6 bases, leaving 11 bases between the germline ends. CDR3 length: 13 residues. Here the CDR3 reads CASSLWTPNEQFF. DNA for the CDR3: TGTGCCAGCAGTCTCTGGACTCCCAATGAGCAGTTCTTC.

This chain joins TRBV3-1 (or the pseudogene TRBV3-2) and TRBJ2-1, with a weak D call TRBD1 (5 bases). Trimming pared 0 bases from V and 9 bases from J, leaving 15 bases between. Germline V gene sequence: CDR1 LGHDT, CDR2 YNNKEL (reference sequence). This CDR3 is built from 15 residues. In nucleotides, the CDR3 is TGTGCCAGCAGCCAAGAAGCTCCTCGAACAGGTGAGCAGTTCTTC. It is translated as CASSQEAPRTGEQFF.

This rearrangement joins TRBV2 to TRBJ1-2; D gene unclear. CDR1 and CDR2 (germline): SNHLY, FYNNEI. This CDR3 has 14 amino acids. V lost 7 bases to trimming and J lost 2 bases, with 14 bases between them. CDR3 bases: TGTGCCAGCACTGCCGGGAGCCGAAACTATGGCTACACCTTC. It encodes CASTAGSRNYGYTF.

The V call is TRBV21-1, the J call TRBJ1-1; the DNA was not used to check the table's D call, TRBD1. TRBV21-1 is recorded as a pseudogene. The CDR3 totals 15 residues. The CDR3 region is CASLGQGARDTEAFF. The CDR3 DNA reads as TGTGCCAGCTTGGGACAGGGGGCTCGGGACACTGAAGCTTTCTTT.

The rearrangement joins TRBV5-4 to TRBJ1-2, with D maybe TRBD1 (6 bases). The CDR3 contains 15 residues. V shed 2 bases and J shed 4 bases, with 15 bases lying between them. Germline V gene sequence: CDR1 SGHNT, CDR2 YYREEE (reference sequence). The CDR3 is CASSFGGQPVYGYTF. The CDR3 DNA sequence: TGTGCCAGCAGCTTCGGGGGGCAGCCTGTCTATGGCTACACCTTC.

In nucleotides, the CDR3 is TGTGCCAGCAGCTCCCGGGACAGGGATGTGGAAAAACTGTTTTTT. This encodes CASSSRDRDVEKLFF. The chain couples TRBV11-1 to TRBJ1-4; 9 nucleotides agree with TRBD1. Unmatched junction bases numbered 8, after V lost 4 bases and J lost 8 bases. Germline V gene lookup returns CDR1 SGHAT and CDR2 FQDESV (reference sequence). This CDR3 is 15 amino acids long.

This clone was seen a handful of times. The rearrangement joins TRBV2 to TRBJ2-7, with 7 nucleotides matching TRBD1. The CDR3 runs 12 residues. Unmatched junction bases numbered 2, after V lost 6 bases and J lost 3 bases. The germline V gene encodes CDR1 SNHLY and CDR2 FYNNEI. Here the CDR3 reads CASRGDSYEQYF. CDR3 in DNA: TGTGCCAGCAGAGGGGACAGCTACGAGCAGTACTTC. Using reference TRBV2 and TRBJ2-7 for the parts outside the CDR3, the full variable domain is EPEVTQTPSHQVTQMGQEVILRCVPISNHLYFYWYRQILGQKVEFLVSFYNNEISEKSEIFDDQFSVERPDGSNFTLKIRSTKLEDSAMYFCASRGDSYEQYFGPGTRLTVT.

V usage is TRBV14 and J usage is TRBJ2-1; 7 bases align to TRBD2. The ends lost 1 base at V and 0 bases at J; junction bases unmatched: 6. Germline V gives CDR1 SGHDN, CDR2 FVKESK. CDR3 length equals 17 residues. CDR3 coding DNA: TGTGCCAGCAGCCAAGTCATGGGGGAGGGCTCCTACAATGAGCAGTTCTTC. As protein: CASSQVMGEGSYNEQFF.

This chain uses TRBV5-1 with TRBJ2-5, with D perhaps TRBD1 (5 bases). CDR1 is SGHRS, CDR2 YFSETQ, per germline. V lost 0 bases and J lost 2, with 14 bases in between. This CDR3 contains 16 residues. The DNA of the CDR3 is TGCGCCAGCAGCTTGGGTCATGGACGGACACAAGAGACCCAGTACTTC. This encodes CASSLGHGRTQETQYF.

This rearrangement joins TRBV12-5 to TRBJ1-3; weak D call: TRBD1 (6 bases). The CDR3 length is 12 residues. V gave up 9 bases and J gave up 8 bases, with 14 bases separating them. Germline values: CDR1 LGHNT, CDR2 FRNRAP. The CDR3 DNA reads as TGTGCTAGCAGTATACAGGGCGACACCATATATTTT. Translated, it gives CASSIQGDTIYF.